What follows is one T cell receptor (beta chain) and its context. Its antigen is as yet unknown. In the PCR, 60 Vbeta and 13 Jbeta primers were used. Sequencing was performed with immunoSEQ multiplex PCR; in TCRdb, only in-frame clones are kept and a portion is missing. The sample includes approximately 160,000 clones, approximately 80% of them seen just once. These data belong to a study of cytomegalovirus exposure and HLA in healthy donors. Study findings and constraints: The number of N-insertions in an Asian-associated ancestry cluster was reportedly below the roughly 670-donor mean in a later analysis.

This receptor was identified in a male donor in good health and CMV-seropositive. Sequencing used PBMCs.

The CDR3 is CASSWPGNTIYF. Written as DNA, the CDR3 is TGTGCCAGCAGCTGGCCTGGAAACACCATATATTTT. The rearrangement links TRBV7-9 to TRBJ1-3; D gene uncertain. Germline CDR1 and CDR2: SEHNR and FQNEAQ (reference sequence). The CDR3 covers 12 residues. V was cut by 4 bases and J by 2 bases, with 3 bases left in between.